The 15 T cell receptor beta chains presented below share a single source sample, sequenced in a study of blood T cell repertoires in COVID-19. Clones were read by immunoSEQ multiplex PCR, and TCRdb kept only the in-frame ones, dropping some. This table holds some 280,000 clones, 70% to 90% found once. Sample: peripheral blood. Receptors originate from a woman aged 45-65 years with active or convalescent COVID-19.

V is TRBV2 and J is TRBJ2-2; TRBD2 aligns across 13 bases. Germline CDR1 and CDR2: SNHLY and FYNNEI. With V trimmed by 6 bases and J by 5 bases, 9 bases remained unmatched. The CDR3 consists of 17 residues. This CDR3 reads CASSRTSGRVGTGELFF. CDR3 DNA: TGTGCCAGCAGCCGGACTAGCGGGAGAGTAGGGACCGGGGAGCTGTTTTTT.

This clone is a singleton in its sample. The J gene is TRBJ1-2, the V gene TRBV28, with D perhaps TRBD1 (6 bases). Looked up from germline, CDR1 is MDHEN and CDR2 is SYDVKM. The V gene lost 2 bases and the J gene lost 4 bases, with 11 bases spanning the gap. The CDR3 loop spans 14 amino acids. The CDR3 sequence: CASSLVGGSYGYTF. For the CDR3, the DNA is TGTGCCAGCAGTTTAGTTGGGGGCAGCTATGGCTACACCTTC.

The V call is TRBV6-5, the J call TRBJ1-5, with TRBD1 matching over 9 bases. This CDR3 spans 15 amino acids. V lost 6 bases, J lost 6 bases, and 9 bases stayed unmatched. In germline, CDR1 is MNHEY, CDR2 SVGAGI. The CDR3 loop reads CASSWGQGLSQPQHF. Written as DNA, the CDR3 is TGTGCCAGCAGCTGGGGACAGGGTTTAAGTCAGCCCCAGCATTTT.

The chain carries TRBV24-1 and TRBJ1-5, with D uncertain. The V and J ends lost 5 bases and 5 bases respectively, with 12 bases between them. The germline V gene has CDR1 KGHDR and CDR2 SFDVKD. This CDR3 has 14 amino acids. The CDR3 nucleotides are TGTGCCACCAGTGGTTGGAGGGAGGATCAGCCCCAGCATTTT. As protein: CATSGWREDQPQHF.

The chain recombines TRBV7-8 with TRBJ2-7; 11 bases line up with TRBD2. J lost 6 bases, V lost 5 bases, and 9 bases had no gene match. This CDR3 has 15 amino acids. CDR1 and CDR2 (germline): SGHVS, FQNEAQ. The CDR3 sequence is CASSPIAGGRFEQYF. CDR3 sequence (DNA): TGTGCCAGCAGCCCCATAGCGGGAGGGAGATTCGAGCAGTACTTC.

The V and J genes are TRBV19 and TRBJ1-3; 9 positions agree with TRBD1. Germline V CDR1 and CDR2: LNHDA, SQIVND (reference sequence). The ends lost 5 bases at V and 4 bases at J; junction bases unmatched: 9. The CDR3 totals 16 residues. The CDR3 spells CASSGYRGRRGNTIYF. CDR3 nucleotides: TGTGCCAGTAGTGGGTACAGGGGGCGGCGAGGAAACACCATATATTTT.

The rearrangement joins TRBV3-1 (or the pseudogene TRBV3-2) to TRBJ2-1; D uncertain. Germline V gene sequence: CDR1 LGHDT, CDR2 YNNKEL (reference sequence). Between the trimmed V and J ends, which lost 0 bases and 8 bases, there was a span of 2 bases. This CDR3 spans 11 amino acids. The CDR3 coding sequence is TGTGCCAGCAGCCAAGACTATGAGCAGTTCTTC. It codes for CASSQDYEQFF.

This sequence joins TRBV4-1 and TRBJ1-4; 11 positions match TRBD1. The CDR3 has 16 residues. V dropped 1 base and J dropped 8; count of bases not matched to a gene: 6. Germline V gene data show CDR1 as MGHRA and CDR2 as YSYEKL. CDR3: CASSQGGQGAREKLFF. CDR3 bases: TGCGCCAGCAGCCAAGGCGGACAGGGGGCGAGAGAAAAACTGTTTTTT.

The CDR3 is CASSPTPGTGLNEKLFF. The CDR3, as DNA: TGTGCCAGCAGTCCCACCCCCGGGACAGGGCTTAATGAAAAACTGTTTTTT. The rearrangement links TRBV2 to TRBJ1-4, with 9 bases matching TRBD1. Per the germline V gene, CDR1 is SNHLY and CDR2 is FYNNEI. V lost 5 bases, J lost 4 bases, and 11 bases stayed unmatched. The CDR3 is made up of 17 amino acids. Looking up the rest from reference TRBV2 and TRBJ1-4 gives the full variable domain: EPEVTQTPSHQVTQMGQEVILRCVPISNHLYFYWYRQILGQKVEFLVSFYNNEISEKSEIFDDQFSVERPDGSNFTLKIRSTKLEDSAMYFCASSPTPGTGLNEKLFFGSGTQLSVL.

The J gene is TRBJ1-1, the V gene TRBV5-4; D possibly corresponds to TRBD1 (5 bases). The CDR3 consists of 14 residues. Deletions cut 0 bases from V and 1 base from J, with 7 bases between. Germline loops: CDR1 SGHNT, CDR2 YYREEE (reference sequence). The CDR3 reads CASSLARGNTEAFF. CDR3 in DNA: TGTGCCAGCAGCTTGGCTAGGGGGAACACTGAAGCTTTCTTT.

With regard to this clone: Within the sample, other DNA sequences also encode this same CDR3. The chain recombines TRBV21-1 with TRBJ1-1. TRBV21-1 is flagged as a pseudogene. This CDR3 comprises 14 residues. The CDR3 DNA sequence: TGTGCCAGGAACTCGGGGTCAAAACACACTGAAGCTTTCTTT. The encoded protein is CARNSGSKHTEAFF.

The chain carries TRBV10-3 and TRBJ1-4; perhaps TRBD1 as D (6 bases). Trimming pared 7 bases from V and 5 bases from J, leaving 11 bases between. Per germline, CDR1 ENHRY and CDR2 SYGVKD. CDR3 size: 13 residues. As DNA, the CDR3 is TGTGCCATCATGGACGGACAGAATGAAAAACTGTTTTTT. It codes for CAIMDGQNEKLFF.

This chain links TRBV5-4 with TRBJ1-2; 10 bases fit TRBD1. V lost 4 bases and J lost 8; bases outside the gene matches: 8. CDR1 is SGHNT and CDR2 is YYREEE in the germline V gene (reference sequence). CDR3 size: 14 residues. The CDR3 nucleotides read TGTGCCAGCAGCACCGACAGGGGGCTTGTGGGCTACACCTTC. It yields the protein CASSTDRGLVGYTF.

This chain uses TRBV19 with TRBJ2-5; the match to TRBD1 covers 7 bases. CDR1 LNHDA and CDR2 SQIVND come from the germline V gene (reference sequence). This CDR3 has 16 residues. Trimming removed 2 bases from V and 2 bases from J; junction bases left unmatched: 8. The chain's CDR3 is CASSISPTGPQETQYF. In DNA form, the CDR3 reads TGTGCCAGTAGTATAAGTCCGACAGGGCCGCAAGAGACCCAGTACTTC.

J is TRBJ2-2 and V is TRBV6-5; D is possibly TRBD1 (7 bases). CDR3 length: 14 amino acids. Germline V gives CDR1 MNHEY, CDR2 SVGAGI. Trimming pared 6 bases from V and 4 bases from J, leaving 12 bases between. The CDR3, as DNA: TGTGCCAGCAGACCCAGGGGGGCCACCGGGGAGCTGTTTTTT. Residues: CASRPRGATGELFF.